These 28 T cell receptor beta chains were sequenced from one sample in a study of shared clonotypes between healthy human individuals. Sequencing was performed with immunoSEQ multiplex PCR; in TCRdb, only in-frame clones are kept and a portion is missing. Among some 680,000 clones listed, around 78% were seen once. The sequenced sample was memory CD4+ T cells sorted from blood. Noted subset: CD45RA-negative fraction. The receptors come from a woman aged 30 to 39 in good health.

In the case of this clone: Other DNA variants within this sample encode the same CDR3. The J gene is TRBJ2-7, the V gene TRBV5-6; D remains unclear. Trimming shortened V by 3 bases and J by 7 bases, and 8 bases separated the two germline ends. The CDR3 has 11 amino acids. CDR1 SGHDT and CDR2 YYEEEE come from the germline V gene. The CDR3 sequence: CASSSNYEQYF. The CDR3 DNA reads as TGTGCCAGCAGCTCCAACTATGAGCAGTACTTC.

The chain is built from TRBV5-1 and TRBJ2-7; the D is unclear. Between the trimmed V and J ends, which lost 7 bases and 2 bases, there was a span of 16 bases. The germline V gene encodes CDR1 SGHRS and CDR2 YFSETQ. The CDR3 has 14 amino acids. DNA for the CDR3: TGCGCCAGCCAAAGTCCGTCGACTCCCTACGAGCAGTACTTC. This sequence encodes CASQSPSTPYEQYF.

This chain links TRBV30 with TRBJ1-1; weak D call: TRBD1 (5 bases). Germline-derived CDR1 and CDR2 are GTSNPN and SVGIG (reference sequence). Trimming removed 0 bases at V and 3 bases at J, with 8 bases between. The CDR3 runs 13 residues. CDR3: CAWSVLRDTEAFF. CDR3 nucleotide sequence: TGTGCCTGGAGTGTACTCAGGGACACTGAAGCTTTCTTT.

V gene TRBV9 combines with J gene TRBJ2-5; no clear D. The CDR3 runs to 16 residues. Trimming stripped 0 bases from V and 0 bases from J, with 12 bases between. Germline V lookup: CDR1 SGDLS, CDR2 YYNGEE. The CDR3 here is CASSVAAGFYQETQYF. CDR3 DNA: TGTGCCAGCAGCGTAGCGGCAGGTTTTTACCAAGAGACCCAGTACTTC. The full variable domain, completed using reference TRBV9 and TRBJ2-5, is DSGVTQTPKHLITATGQRVTLRCSPRSGDLSVYWYQQSLDQGLQFLIQYYNGEERAKGNILERFSAQQFPDLHSELNLSSLELGDSALYFCASSVAAGFYQETQYFGPGTRLLVL.

The genes are TRBV2 and TRBJ1-2; no definite D call. CDR1 and CDR2 (germline): SNHLY, FYNNEI. Trimming removed 4 bases at V and 0 bases at J, with 12 bases between. This CDR3 spans 15 amino acids. CDR3 region: CASSAFGMSNYGYTF. In DNA, the CDR3 is TGTGCCAGCAGTGCCTTCGGTATGTCTAACTATGGCTACACCTTC.

V usage is TRBV28 and J usage is TRBJ2-7; TRBD2 is a possible D gene (6 bases). The V end lost 6 bases, the J end lost 12 bases, and 18 bases lay between the germline ends. This CDR3 region has 12 residues. CDR1 is MDHEN and CDR2 is SYDVKM in the germline V gene. CDR3 nucleotides: TGTGCCAGCAGGAGATTTCCCGGGAGTTCGTACTTC. Residues: CASRRFPGSSYF.

In this sample, this clone turned up a few times. The same CDR3 can be traced to other DNA sequences in this sample. The chain uses TRBV6-5 and TRBJ2-1, with D uncertain. V shed 0 bases and J shed 1 base, with 7 bases lying between them. Germline V gene sequence: CDR1 MNHEY, CDR2 SVGAGI. CDR3 length equals 15 residues. This CDR3 reads CASSYSSGSYNEQFF. The CDR3 nucleotides are TGTGCCAGCAGTTACTCGTCGGGTTCCTACAATGAGCAGTTCTTC.

V is TRBV28 and J is TRBJ1-1, with TRBD1 identical over 7 bases. Germline CDR1 reads MDHEN; CDR2 reads SYDVKM. The V and J ends lost 4 bases and 3 bases, in that order; junction bases with no gene match: 5. The CDR3 is 14 amino acids. The CDR3 reads CASSSPGQHTEAFF. CDR3 in DNA: TGTGCCAGCAGTTCTCCGGGACAGCACACTGAAGCTTTCTTT.

With regard to this clone: A much larger clone sits a single nucleotide away, making a read error possible. V usage is TRBV7-6 and J usage is TRBJ2-5; a possible D gene is TRBD2 (5 bases). The DNA end is more similar to TRBJ2-7, so the J call may be wrong. Germline V gene data show CDR1 as SGHVS and CDR2 as FNYEAQ. CDR3 length equals 13 residues. CDR3 protein: CASSLAGAYEQYF. As DNA, the CDR3 is TGTGCCAGCAGCTTAGCGGGAGCCTACGAGCAGTACTTC.

The chain uses TRBV5-1 and TRBJ2-7, with 7 bases aligning to TRBD1. J lost 3 bases, V lost 4 bases, and 7 bases had no gene match. Germline V gene sequence: CDR1 SGHRS, CDR2 YFSETQ. This CDR3 is 14 amino acids long. The CDR3 nucleotides read TGCGCCAGCAGCCACGACAGGGACCGCTACGAGCAGTACTTC. Translated: CASSHDRDRYEQYF.

The chain is built from TRBV7-2 and TRBJ1-5; possibly TRBD1 for D (6 bases). The CDR3 runs to 15 residues. The V gene's germline CDR1 is SGHTA and CDR2 FQGNSA. V was shortened by 3 bases and J by 6 bases, with 15 bases between the two germline ends. CDR3 region: CASSLGRGDRQPQHF. Written as DNA, the CDR3 is TGTGCCAGCAGCTTGGGCAGGGGAGATCGTCAGCCCCAGCATTTT. Full variable domain (remainder filled in from reference TRBV7-2 and TRBJ1-5): GAGVSQSPSNKVTEKGKDVELRCDPISGHTALYWYRQSLGQGLEFLIYFQGNSAPDKSGLPSDRFSAERTGGSVSTLTIQRTQQEDSAVYLCASSLGRGDRQPQHFGDGTRLSIL.

The chain couples TRBV19 to TRBJ2-7; D is possibly TRBD2 (5 bases). The germline gives CDR1 LNHDA, CDR2 SQIVND (reference sequence). Deletions cut 3 bases from V and 3 bases from J, with 21 bases between. CDR3 length equals 17 residues. The CDR3 loop is CASSIGGRAAWDYEQYF. CDR3 sequence (DNA): TGTGCCAGTAGTATTGGAGGTCGGGCTGCCTGGGACTACGAGCAGTACTTC. The entire variable domain, with the rest obtained from reference TRBV19 and TRBJ2-7, is as follows: DGGITQSPKYLFRKEGQNVTLSCEQNLNHDAMYWYRQDPGQGLRLIYYSQIVNDFQKGDIAEGYSVSREKKESFPLTVTSAQKNPTAFYLCASSIGGRAAWDYEQYFGPGTRLTVT.

The V gene is TRBV16, the J gene TRBJ2-2; D is unresolved. The CDR3 is made up of 14 amino acids. Trimming stripped 1 base from V and 4 bases from J, with 7 bases between. Germline CDR1 KGHSY, CDR2 FQNENV. The CDR3 sequence: CASSQYHATGELFF. In DNA form, the CDR3 reads TGTGCCAGCAGCCAATATCACGCCACCGGGGAGCTGTTTTTT.

This sequence joins TRBV5-6 and TRBJ2-7; 7 nucleotides agree with TRBD1. V trimming: 5 bases; J trimming: 2 bases; junction bases outside the gene matches: 13. CDR1 and CDR2 (germline): SGHDT, YYEEEE. CDR3 length equals 16 residues. Here the CDR3 reads CASRLTGTAPPYEQYF. CDR3 in DNA: TGTGCCAGCAGACTCACCGGGACAGCCCCCCCCTACGAGCAGTACTTC. The variable domain in full, with the rest retrieved from reference TRBV5-6 and TRBJ2-7, is DAGVTQSPTHLIKTRGQQVTLRCSPKSGHDTVSWYQQALGQGPQFIFQYYEEEERQRGNFPDRFSGHQFPNYSSELNVNALLLGDSALYLCASRLTGTAPPYEQYFGPGTRLTVT.

The chain uses TRBV29-1 and TRBJ2-1, with 13 nucleotides matching TRBD2. CDR1 and CDR2 from the germline V gene are SQVTM and ANQGSEA. The CDR3 sequence is 14 residues long. With V trimmed by 4 bases and J by 8 bases, 5 bases remained unmatched. CDR3 in DNA: TGCAGCGTTGGCGGGACTAGCGGGATCGATGAGCAGTTCTTC. It encodes CSVGGTSGIDEQFF.

This clone has just one count. Just one base apart from a much larger clone, this may be a read error. Other DNA sequences from this sample encode an identical CDR3 as well. The chain carries TRBV11-2 and TRBJ1-5; D unclear. The length of the CDR3 is 13 residues. Germline V gene sequence: CDR1 SGHAT, CDR2 FQNNGV. In nucleotides, the CDR3 is TGTGCTAGCAGCTTAGATCGCGGTCAGCCCCAGCATTTT. This encodes CASSLDRGQPQHF. Based on the CDR3 plus reference TRBV11-2 and TRBJ1-5, the full variable domain is EAGVAQSPRYKIIEKRQSVAFWCNPISGHATLYWYQQILGQGPKLLIQFQNNGVVDDSQLPKDRFSAERLKGVDSTLKIQPAKLEDSAVYLCASSLDRGQPQHFGDGTRLSIL.

A few counts support this clone. As DNA, the CDR3 is TGTGCCAGCAGTGAAAGAGTGGAACAGGGCGGCTACGAGCAGTACTTC. Its translation: CASSERVEQGGYEQYF. V gene TRBV6-1 combines with J gene TRBJ2-7; a weak D match, TRBD1 (6 bases). V gave up 2 bases and J gave up 3 bases, with 17 bases separating them. The V gene's germline CDR1 is MNHNS and CDR2 SASEGT. The CDR3 contains 16 residues.

The CDR3 nucleotides are TGTGCCAGCAGTGATTTACGCTCTGGAAACACCATATATTTT. Residues: CASSDLRSGNTIYF. The chain joins TRBV2 to TRBJ1-3, with D unresolved. Between the trimmed V and J ends, which lost 3 bases and 0 bases, there was a span of 6 bases. CDR3 length equals 14 residues. Germline loops: CDR1 SNHLY, CDR2 FYNNEI.

This clone was found many times. The chain has TRBV5-1 and TRBJ2-3, with TRBD2 matching over 12 bases. The germline V gene encodes CDR1 SGHRS and CDR2 YFSETQ. This CDR3 is built from 17 residues. Germline trimming cut 0 bases from V and 2 bases from J; bases unmatched to any gene: 4. The CDR3, as DNA: TGCGCCAGCAGCTTGGGGCTAGCGGGAGGGTTCACAGATACGCAGTATTTT. Translation gives CASSLGLAGGFTDTQYF.

The V call is TRBV19, the J call TRBJ2-7; no definite D call. Deletions cut 3 bases from V and 6 bases from J, with 15 bases between. Germline V lookup: CDR1 LNHDA, CDR2 SQIVND (reference sequence). There are 14 residues in the CDR3. In DNA, the CDR3 is TGTGCCAGTAGTATTGAGGTGGGTCCATTCGAGCAGTACTTC. Translated: CASSIEVGPFEQYF. The variable domain in full, with the rest retrieved from reference TRBV19 and TRBJ2-7, is DGGITQSPKYLFRKEGQNVTLSCEQNLNHDAMYWYRQDPGQGLRLIYYSQIVNDFQKGDIAEGYSVSREKKESFPLTVTSAQKNPTAFYLCASSIEVGPFEQYFGPGTRLTVT.

The V call is TRBV10-1, the J call TRBJ2-7; the match to TRBD1 covers 7 bases. V shed 0 bases and J 2 bases; nucleotides not matched to a gene: 7. The CDR3 spans 16 residues. Germline V gene data show CDR1 as WNHNN and CDR2 as SYGVQD (reference sequence). The CDR3 DNA sequence: TGCGCCAGCAGTGAGTCGACAGGGAGTCGAGCCTACGAGCAGTACTTC. Protein product: CASSESTGSRAYEQYF.

J is TRBJ2-3 and V is TRBV7-2; unclear D gene. Per the germline V gene, CDR1 is SGHTA and CDR2 is FQGNSA. This CDR3 comprises 14 residues. The V and J ends lost 3 bases and 3 bases respectively, with 10 bases between them. The CDR3 sequence: CASSFLLRTDTQYF. The CDR3 DNA reads TGTGCCAGCAGCTTTCTCCTAAGAACAGATACGCAGTATTTT.

In this sample, this clone turned up a few times. This sequence joins TRBV19 and TRBJ1-5, with TRBD1 matching 7 bases. The CDR3 extends over 18 amino acids. Germline V gene lookup returns CDR1 LNHDA and CDR2 SQIVND (reference sequence). With 3 bases clipped from V and 4 bases from J, the junction kept 15 bases outside the gene matches. CDR3 sequence (DNA): TGTGCCAGTAGTATCAGGGCAGGGGGTGTGTTTGGGAATCAGCCCCAGCATTTT. It encodes CASSIRAGGVFGNQPQHF.

In its sample, this clone was seen many times. Additional DNA sequences in this sample encode the identical CDR3. The rearrangement links TRBV5-1 to TRBJ2-1; no reliable D call. The length of the CDR3 is 15 residues. Deletions cut 0 bases from V and 0 bases from J, with 7 bases between. Germline V gene lookup returns CDR1 SGHRS and CDR2 YFSETQ. The CDR3 DNA is TGCGCCAGCAGCTTGGACAGCCACTCCTACAATGAGCAGTTCTTC. Protein sequence: CASSLDSHSYNEQFF. Drawing the rest from reference TRBV5-1 and TRBJ2-1, the complete variable domain is KAGVTQTPRYLIKTRGQQVTLSCSPISGHRSVSWYQQTPGQGLQFLFEYFSETQRNKGNFPGRFSGRQFSNSRSEMNVSTLELGDSALYLCASSLDSHSYNEQFFGPGTRLTVL.

V and J are TRBV21-1 and TRBJ2-3; the DNA was not compared with TRBD2, the D call given in the table. TRBV21-1 is listed as a pseudogene. The CDR3 is 12 amino acids. CDR3 amino acids: CASSIGADTQYF. CDR3 in DNA: TGTGCCAGCAGCATCGGGGCAGATACGCAGTATTTT.

The rearrangement links TRBV28 to TRBJ1-4; D uncertain. V lost 5 bases to trimming and J lost 1 base, with 11 bases between them. This CDR3 is built from 15 residues. The germline V gene encodes CDR1 MDHEN and CDR2 SYDVKM. The CDR3 loop is CASSDPGRTNEKLFF. Here the CDR3 DNA reads TGTGCCAGCAGTGACCCCGGCCGAACTAATGAAAAACTGTTTTTT.

This chain uses TRBV4-1 with TRBJ2-3; the match to TRBD1 covers 10 bases. Germline CDR1 reads MGHRA; CDR2 reads YSYEKL. This CDR3 spans 18 amino acids. J lost 2 bases, V lost 0 bases, and 8 bases had no gene match. The CDR3 region is CASSQDARDRGFTDTQYF. The CDR3 DNA follows: TGCGCCAGCAGCCAAGATGCCCGGGACAGGGGTTTCACAGATACGCAGTATTTT.

The CDR3 region is CATLKQGLTYEQYF. In DNA, the CDR3 is TGTGCCACCCTAAAACAGGGGCTGACCTACGAGCAGTACTTC. The genes are TRBV28 and TRBJ2-7; TRBD1 matches 7 bases. The CDR3 totals 14 residues. V shed 10 bases and J 2 bases; nucleotides not matched to a gene: 11. Germline V lookup: CDR1 MDHEN, CDR2 SYDVKM.